This T cell receptor (beta chain) is drawn from a study of control samples from healthy donors and cancer patients (dated by TCRdb to 2020 to 2021). Libraries were made using the immunoSEQ multiplex PCR assay. TCRdb obtained this table from immuneACCESS and retained in-frame rearrangements with V and J assigned. These tables miss some clones; where compared with another copy, unresolved V genes account for less than half of the shortfall, and the remainder is unexplained. Within this sample are about 36,000 clones, with approximately 93% of them counted one time only. 1.5% to 2% of the sample is held by the ten biggest clonotypes. As for this clone: The target of this receptor is not known. No base quality values were provided; no much bigger clone lies one nucleotide off.

This TCR was sampled from a man in his forties or fifties with colorectal cancer. The sample taken for sequencing was PBMCs.

At the DNA level, the sequence is TGTGCCAGCAGGACCCCGGACTTTGAGCAGTTCTTC. Translated, this is CASRTPDFEQFF. The rearrangement combines TRBV2 with TRBJ2-1; 5 matching bases give a weak D call of TRBD2. V is reduced by 6 bases and J by 9 bases, leaving a spacing of 12 bases between them. The germline V gene provides CDR1 SNHLY and CDR2 FYNNEI. The CDR3 runs 12 amino acids, cysteine and phenylalanine included. The entry retains the CDR3 DNA only, 36 bases that are in frame from base 1.